This TCR beta chain was recorded in a study of blood T cell repertoires in COVID-19. Study information: Acute and convalescent COVID-19 samples came from the United States, Italy and Spain. Sources were T cells, B-cell-depleted T cells, or PBMCs; the material itself was cDNA or gDNA.

This clone was detected a few times. TCRdb's copy holds only in-frame clones and misses some; the assay was immunoSEQ multiplex PCR. The sample comprises about 170,000 clones, around 80% of which are singletons, and approximately 19% rests with the top ten. The CDR3 spans 15 residues. CDR1 and CDR2 (germline): SGHTA, FQGNSA. V lost 2 bases, J lost 8 bases, and 6 bases stayed unmatched. The V call is TRBV7-2, the J call TRBJ1-2; 12 positions match TRBD1. Input material: peripheral blood. This clonotype originated in a woman in her sixties or seventies who had recovered from COVID-19. CDR3 loop: CASSLTGTGGEGYTF. CDR3 DNA sequence: TGTGCCAGCAGCTTAACCGGGACAGGGGGCGAAGGCTACACCTTC.